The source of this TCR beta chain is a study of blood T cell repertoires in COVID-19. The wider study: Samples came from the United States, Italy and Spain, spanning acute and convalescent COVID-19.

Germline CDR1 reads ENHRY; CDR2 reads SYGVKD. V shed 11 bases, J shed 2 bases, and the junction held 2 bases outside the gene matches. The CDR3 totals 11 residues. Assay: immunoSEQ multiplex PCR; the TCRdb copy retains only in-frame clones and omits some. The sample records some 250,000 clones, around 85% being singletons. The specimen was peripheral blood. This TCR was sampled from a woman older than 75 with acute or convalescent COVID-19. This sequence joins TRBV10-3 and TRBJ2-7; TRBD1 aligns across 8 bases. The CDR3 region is CAVQGAYEQYF. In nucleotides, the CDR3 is TGTGCCGTACAGGGGGCCTACGAGCAGTACTTC.